Given below is one TCR beta chain in context. The antigen is unknown. PCR was performed using 60 Vbeta and 13 Jbeta primers. Data came from immunoSEQ multiplex PCR; TCRdb stores just in-frame clones and leaves some out. The repertoire holds 110,000 or so clones, with roughly four fifths as singletons. This sample is part of a study of cytomegalovirus exposure and HLA in healthy donors. Turning to the study itself: Of around 400 genotyped donors, more than 65% grouped in the Caucasian-associated ancestry cluster. Findings and caveats of the study: There were three CMV-associated chains whose specificity for CMV antigens was confirmed in vitro. It was reportedly the case that the classifier diagnosed cytomegalovirus status with high specificity and sensitivity.

The CDR3 sequence is 16 residues long. J lost 0 bases, V lost 5 bases, and 12 bases had no gene match. CDR1 and CDR2 (germline): GTSNPN, SVGIG (reference sequence). The sequencing sample was made of PBMCs. The chain combines TRBV30 with TRBJ1-2; 7 nucleotides match TRBD1. The origin of this receptor is a woman aged 18-35 years in good health and CMV-seronegative. The CDR3 is CAWGFTGTVANYGYTF. The CDR3 DNA reads as TGTGCCTGGGGTTTCACCGGGACAGTTGCTAACTATGGCTACACCTTC.